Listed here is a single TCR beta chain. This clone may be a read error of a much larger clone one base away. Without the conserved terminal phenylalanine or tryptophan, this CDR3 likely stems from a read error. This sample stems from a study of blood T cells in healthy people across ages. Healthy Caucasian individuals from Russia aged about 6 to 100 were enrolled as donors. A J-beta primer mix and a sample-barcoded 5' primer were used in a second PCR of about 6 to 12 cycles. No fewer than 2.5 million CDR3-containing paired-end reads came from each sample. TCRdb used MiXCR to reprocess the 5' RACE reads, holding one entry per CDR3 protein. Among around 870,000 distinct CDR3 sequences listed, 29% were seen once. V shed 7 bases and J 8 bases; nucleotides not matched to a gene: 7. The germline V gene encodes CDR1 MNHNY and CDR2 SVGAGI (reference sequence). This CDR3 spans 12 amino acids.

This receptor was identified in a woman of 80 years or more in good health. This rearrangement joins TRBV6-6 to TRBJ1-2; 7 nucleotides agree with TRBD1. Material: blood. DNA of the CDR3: TGTGCCAGCAAAAAGGACAGGCACGGCTACACCTGC. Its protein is CASKKDRHGYTC.